These 17 T cell receptor beta chains were all obtained from the same sample, sequenced in a study of cytomegalovirus exposure and HLA in healthy donors. The primer mix had 60 Vbeta and 13 Jbeta primers. Data came from immunoSEQ multiplex PCR; TCRdb stores just in-frame clones and leaves some out. The sample shows about 180,000 clones, 79% of them seen only once. The sequencing input was PBMCs. These receptors were obtained from a woman aged 40 to 50 in good health and CMV-seronegative.

CDR3: CASLARDRESYEQYF. CDR3 DNA sequence: TGTGCCAGCTTGGCCAGGGACAGAGAATCCTACGAGCAGTACTTC. The chain is built from TRBV7-2 and TRBJ2-7; 7 bases fit TRBD1. Germline values: CDR1 SGHTA, CDR2 FQGNSA. The CDR3 consists of 15 residues. J lost 1 base, V lost 8 bases, and 11 bases had no gene match.

The chain uses TRBV9 and TRBJ2-7, with 9 bases identical to TRBD1. The germline V gene has CDR1 SGDLS and CDR2 YYNGEE. This CDR3 contains 15 residues. V lost 4 bases, J lost 2 bases, and 7 bases stayed unmatched. CDR3 residues: CASSFGQGTPYEQYF. The CDR3 region has the DNA TGTGCCAGCAGCTTTGGACAGGGGACCCCCTACGAGCAGTACTTC. Combining the CDR3 with reference TRBV9 and TRBJ2-7 gives the whole variable domain DSGVTQTPKHLITATGQRVTLRCSPRSGDLSVYWYQQSLDQGLQFLIQYYNGEERAKGNILERFSAQQFPDLHSELNLSSLELGDSALYFCASSFGQGTPYEQYFGPGTRLTVT.

This chain connects TRBV5-6 to TRBJ1-2, with a weak D call TRBD1 (6 bases). V lost 0 bases, J lost 2 bases, and 11 bases lay in between. This CDR3 has 15 amino acids. CDR1 SGHDT and CDR2 YYEEEE come from the germline V gene. This CDR3 is CASSLGGGENYGYTF. CDR3 nucleotides: TGTGCCAGCAGCTTGGGTGGGGGCGAAAACTATGGCTACACCTTC.

The CDR3 nucleotides are TGCAGCGTTGAAGGACTAGCGGGGCACTACAATGAGCAGTTCTTC. As protein: CSVEGLAGHYNEQFF. The chain couples TRBV29-1 to TRBJ2-1, with 11 bases identical to TRBD2. The CDR3 sequence is 15 residues long. Germline values: CDR1 SQVTM, CDR2 ANQGSEA. V shed 1 base and J 3 bases; nucleotides not matched to a gene: 2.

V and J are TRBV28 and TRBJ2-2, with 8 bases fitting TRBD2. Germline assignment: CDR1 MDHEN and CDR2 SYDVKM. Losses at the gene ends were 3 bases for V and 7 bases for J; bases not matched to a gene: 4. The CDR3 is 14 amino acids. The CDR3 sequence is CASSLGLAGGELFF. The CDR3 bases are TGTGCCAGCAGTTTGGGTCTAGCGGGCGGGGAGCTGTTTTTT.

The chain combines TRBV7-9 with TRBJ2-1, with 13 bases fitting TRBD2. The CDR3 has 16 amino acids. In germline, CDR1 is SEHNR, CDR2 FQNEAQ (reference sequence). V shed 6 bases and J 2 bases; nucleotides not matched to a gene: 4. CDR3 DNA sequence: TGTGCCAGCAGGTTTACTAGCGGGGGGGCCTACAATGAGCAGTTCTTC. Translating gives CASRFTSGGAYNEQFF. Complete variable domain (other parts from reference TRBV7-9 and TRBJ2-1): DTGVSQNPRHKITKRGQNVTFRCDPISEHNRLYWYRQTLGQGPEFLTYFQNEAQLEKSRLLSDRFSAERPKGSFSTLEIQRTEQGDSAMYLCASRFTSGGAYNEQFFGPGTRLTVL.

This rearrangement joins TRBV10-3 to TRBJ2-1, with 7 bases lining up with TRBD2. The CDR3 spans 13 residues. Germline values: CDR1 ENHRY, CDR2 SYGVKD. V gave up 6 bases and J gave up 8 bases; unmatched junction bases: 7. The CDR3 region is CAISGGREDEQFF. CDR3 bases: TGTGCCATCAGCGGCGGGAGAGAGGATGAGCAGTTCTTC.

This chain links TRBV19 with TRBJ2-3, with 7 bases identical to TRBD1. The ends lost 3 bases at V and 2 bases at J; junction bases unmatched: 5. CDR3 length equals 15 residues. The germline gives CDR1 LNHDA, CDR2 SQIVND (reference sequence). Here the CDR3 DNA reads TGTGCCAGTAGTATGGGGACAGAACTCACAGATACGCAGTATTTT. Translation gives CASSMGTELTDTQYF.

The V call is TRBV5-6, the J call TRBJ1-2, with TRBD1 as a possible D gene (5 bases). Germline CDR1 is SGHDT and CDR2 is YYEEEE. The CDR3 runs 16 residues. V lost 3 bases and J lost 1, with 16 bases in between. CDR3 protein: CASSSYQGLFNYGYTF. CDR3 DNA: TGTGCCAGCAGCTCTTACCAGGGTCTTTTTAACTATGGCTACACCTTC.

The chain couples TRBV11-3 to TRBJ1-5; 9 bases agree with TRBD1. The CDR3 length is 17 residues. Losses at the gene ends were 5 bases for V and 6 bases for J; bases not matched to a gene: 14. Germline-derived CDR1 and CDR2 are SGHNT and YENEEA. The CDR3 bases are TGTGCCAGCAGCGCCAGGCCCCGGGACAGGGTGTCTCAGCCCCAGCATTTT. Translation gives CASSARPRDRVSQPQHF.

This clone was counted between two and nine times. The chain employs TRBV5-1 and TRBJ2-5; 8 nucleotides match TRBD1. Germline CDR1 and CDR2: SGHRS and YFSETQ. This CDR3 has 15 amino acids. V shed 0 bases and J 1 base; nucleotides not matched to a gene: 2. CDR3 nucleotide sequence: TGCGCCAGCAGCTTGGCGGGGACAGGCCAAGAGACCCAGTACTTC. Translating gives CASSLAGTGQETQYF. Looking up the rest from reference TRBV5-1 and TRBJ2-5 gives the full variable domain: KAGVTQTPRYLIKTRGQQVTLSCSPISGHRSVSWYQQTPGQGLQFLFEYFSETQRNKGNFPGRFSGRQFSNSRSEMNVSTLELGDSALYLCASSLAGTGQETQYFGPGTRLLVL.

The chain is built from TRBV9 and TRBJ2-2, with a tentative D call TRBD2 (6 bases). The germline V gene has CDR1 SGDLS and CDR2 YYNGEE. V lost 0 bases and J 4 bases, leaving 16 bases between the germline ends. The CDR3 extends over 17 amino acids. The CDR3 sequence: CASSVGVFSGPTGELFF. The CDR3 region has the DNA TGTGCCAGCAGCGTAGGGGTTTTTAGCGGACCCACCGGGGAGCTGTTTTTT.

This clone was observed at least ten times. V is TRBV7-6 and J is TRBJ1-1, with 11 bases aligning to TRBD1. This CDR3 contains 17 residues. Germline V gene data show CDR1 as SGHVS and CDR2 as FNYEAQ. V dropped 1 base and J dropped 4; count of bases not matched to a gene: 8. The DNA for the CDR3 is TGTGCCAGCAGCTTAGGGAGGACAGGGGGCGTGGGCACTGAAGCTTTCTTT. Translating gives CASSLGRTGGVGTEAFF.

This chain links TRBV7-9 with TRBJ1-2; the D is unclear. The germline CDR1 and CDR2 sequences are SEHNR and FQNEAQ (reference sequence). V was pared by 1 base and J by 2 bases, with 8 bases between. The CDR3 sequence is 14 residues long. This CDR3 reads CASSLVPENYGYTF. In DNA, the CDR3 is TGTGCCAGCAGCTTAGTGCCAGAAAACTATGGCTACACCTTC.

This chain connects TRBV28 to TRBJ2-1, with 7 bases identical to TRBD2. CDR1 is MDHEN and CDR2 is SYDVKM in the germline V gene. J gave up 6 bases and V 4 bases, and 9 bases lay outside the gene matches. This CDR3 spans 15 amino acids. The CDR3: CASSSSGSPVNEQFF. The CDR3 region has the DNA TGTGCCAGCAGTTCTAGCGGATCTCCCGTCAATGAGCAGTTCTTC.

The chain uses TRBV30 and TRBJ1-6, with D tentatively TRBD1 (5 bases). Germline loops: CDR1 GTSNPN, CDR2 SVGIG (reference sequence). The V end was cut by 7 bases, the J end by 9 bases, with 7 bases between. The CDR3 runs 10 residues. CDR3 amino acids: CASGGSPLHF. CDR3 coding DNA: TGTGCCTCCGGGGGTTCACCCCTCCACTTT. Full variable domain (rest looked up from reference TRBV30 and TRBJ1-6): SQTIHQWPATLVQPVGSPLSLECTVEGTSNPNLYWYRQAAGRGLQLLFYSVGIGQISSEVPQNLSASRPQDRQFILSSKKLLLSDSGFYLCASGGSPLHFGNGTRLTVT.

The V gene is TRBV6-1, the J gene TRBJ2-3, with D possibly TRBD1 on 5 matching bases. CDR1 and CDR2 from the germline V gene are MNHNS and SASEGT. The CDR3 covers 15 residues. V was shortened by 3 bases and J by 1 base, with 11 bases between the two germline ends. The CDR3, as DNA: TGTGCCAGCAGTGACAGTGGGGCTCGCACAGATACGCAGTATTTT. This translates into CASSDSGARTDTQYF.